The rows below give T cell receptor beta chains drawn from one sample of a study of blood T cell repertoires in COVID-19. Profiling relied on immunoSEQ multiplex PCR, and the TCRdb table lists in-frame clones only, not all of them. The repertoire consists of about 98,000 clones, with over 70% occurring once and the leading ten covering around 10%. Sequenced input: peripheral blood. The source of these receptors is an elderly woman with acute or convalescent COVID-19. The CDR3 runs from the conserved cysteine through the conserved F or W. The D gene is left open where the match is weak. Clone size is stated in some rows and not others, as once, few, many or a class when expanded.

v_call	clone_size	j_call	d_call	cdr3_length	cdr3_aa	cdr3_nt
TRBV27	NA	TRBJ1-1	TRBD1	15	CASSFSTGMNTEAFF	TGTGCCAGCAGTTTTTCGACAGGGATGAACACTGAAGCTTTCTTT
TRBV29-1	NA	TRBJ2-2	TRBD1	13	CSVGQGRTGELFF	TGCAGCGTTGGACAGGGGCGGACCGGGGAGCTGTTTTTT
TRBV19	NA	TRBJ2-2	TRBD1	14	CASRGTGYTGELFF	TGTGCCAGTAGGGGGACAGGGTACACCGGGGAGCTGTTTTTT
TRBV19	NA	TRBJ1-1	NA	14	CASSIGGRNTEAFF	TGTGCCAGTAGTATAGGAGGCAGGAACACTGAAGCTTTCTTT
TRBV5-1	NA	TRBJ2-3	NA	14	CASSTTSLEGSQYF	TGCGCCAGCAGCACGACTAGTCTAGAGGGGTCGCAGTATTTT
TRBV4-1	NA	TRBJ2-1	NA	15	CASTGRTSTYNEQFF	TGCGCCAGCACAGGGCGGACATCGACCTACAATGAGCAGTTCTTC
TRBV7-6	NA	TRBJ1-1	NA	12	CASSSEKTEAFF	TGTGCCAGCAGCTCGGAGAAAACTGAAGCTTTCTTT
TRBV19	NA	TRBJ1-5	TRBD1	16	CASSNRDRFVSQPQHF	TGTGCCAGTTCTAACCGGGACAGGTTCGTGTCTCAGCCCCAGCATTTT
TRBV28	NA	TRBJ1-2	NA	14	CASSLATGRYGYTF	TGTGCCAGCAGTCTTGCTACAGGGCGCTATGGCTACACCTTC
TRBV5-4	NA	TRBJ1-1	NA	14	CASSLEQGNTEAFF	TGTGCCAGCAGCTTAGAACAGGGCAACACTGAAGCTTTCTTT
TRBV27	few	TRBJ1-6	TRBD1	15	CASRGQDRRNSPLHF	TGTGCCAGCAGGGGACAGGACAGACGGAATTCACCCCTCCACTTT
TRBV5-4	NA	TRBJ1-4	NA	15	CASSLYGAGGEKLFF	TGTGCCAGCAGCTTGTACGGCGCGGGCGGTGAAAAACTGTTTTTT
TRBV7-2	few	TRBJ2-1	NA	16	CASSRWGAADYNEQFF	TGTGCCAGCAGCCGCTGGGGAGCGGCCGACTACAATGAGCAGTTCTTC
TRBV28	few	TRBJ1-1	NA	15	CASSFYQGLNTEAFF	TGTGCCAGCAGTTTTTATCAGGGGTTGAACACTGAAGCTTTCTTT
TRBV5-1	few	TRBJ1-4	TRBD1	16	CASSHGQGAISEKLFF	TGCGCCAGCAGCCACGGACAGGGGGCTATAAGTGAAAAACTGTTTTTT
TRBV6-1	NA	TRBJ1-3	NA	18	CASSEALYRQSSGNTIYF	TGTGCCAGCAGTGAAGCGCTCTACAGGCAGAGCTCTGGAAACACCATATATTTT
TRBV7-2	NA	TRBJ2-2	TRBD1	13	CASSQTGVRELFF	TGTGCCAGCAGCCAGACAGGGGTTCGGGAGCTGTTTTTT
TRBV2	NA	TRBJ1-2	TRBD1	12	CASRDTGAGYTF	TGTGCCAGCAGAGATACAGGGGCTGGCTACACCTTC
TRBV9	NA	TRBJ2-3	TRBD2	13	CASSIGRTDTQYF	TGTGCCAGCAGCATCGGGAGGACAGATACGCAGTATTTT
TRBV6-1	NA	TRBJ1-2	TRBD1	15	CASSELTGGNYGYTF	TGTGCCAGCAGTGAACTTACAGGGGGAAACTATGGTTACACCTTC
TRBV28	once	TRBJ1-1	NA	18	CASSPPRNRAHGNTEAFF	TGTGCCAGCAGTCCACCTCGTAACAGGGCCCATGGGAACACTGAAGCTTTCTTT
TRBV7-3	NA	TRBJ1-5	NA	15	CASSLTADPGQPQHF	TGTGCCAGCAGCTTAACTGCCGACCCCGGGCAGCCCCAGCATTTT
TRBV6-2/TRBV6-3	NA	TRBJ1-1	TRBD1	16	CASSPGQGRTNTEAFF	TGTGCCAGCAGTCCGGGACAGGGGAGGACGAACACTGAAGCTTTCTTT
TRBV18	NA	TRBJ1-1	NA	15	CASSPRPGGETEAFF	TGTGCCAGCTCACCAAGACCGGGGGGGGAGACTGAAGCTTTCTTT
TRBV18	few	TRBJ1-1	NA	12	CASSGDSLEAFF	TGTGCCAGCTCGGGTGACAGCCTTGAAGCTTTCTTT
TRBV19	NA	TRBJ1-5	NA	13	CASSIALGQPQHF	TGTGCCAGTAGTATAGCCCTGGGCCAGCCCCAGCATTTT
TRBV7-2	NA	TRBJ2-1	TRBD1	14	CASGTGSSYNEQFF	TGTGCCAGCGGGACAGGGAGCTCCTACAATGAGCAGTTCTTC
TRBV2	NA	TRBJ2-5	NA	15	CASSVLGTGEETQYF	TGTGCCAGCAGTGTATTGGGCACGGGGGAAGAGACCCAGTACTTC
TRBV7-9	NA	TRBJ1-5	TRBD1	17	CASSSQEGARGNQPQHF	TGTGCCAGCAGCTCCCAAGAGGGGGCCAGGGGCAATCAGCCCCAGCATTTT
TRBV6-4	NA	TRBJ2-2	NA	16	CASSDGIAETAGELFF	TGTGCCAGCAGTGACGGGATAGCGGAGACCGCCGGGGAGCTGTTTTTT
TRBV10-2	NA	TRBJ1-2	TRBD1	14	CASSESKGAYGYTF	TGCGCCAGCAGTGAGTCAAAGGGGGCCTATGGCTACACCTTC
TRBV18	NA	TRBJ2-5	NA	14	CASSIQETQETQYF	TGTGCCAGCTCAATACAGGAGACCCAAGAGACCCAGTACTTC
TRBV9	NA	TRBJ2-3	NA	15	CASSVSGTPTDTQYF	TGTGCCAGCAGCGTTTCGGGTACACCCACAGATACGCAGTATTTT
TRBV2	few	TRBJ1-2	TRBD1	12	CASSRQGSGYTF	TGTGCCAGCAGCCGACAGGGTAGTGGCTACACCTTC
TRBV18	NA	TRBJ2-2	TRBD2	16	CASTRASGADTGELFF	TGTGCCAGCACCAGGGCTAGCGGGGCCGACACCGGGGAGCTGTTTTTT
TRBV3-1/TRBV3-2	NA	TRBJ1-2	TRBD1	15	CASSARGSLNYGYTF	TGTGCCAGCAGCGCCAGGGGGAGTCTTAACTATGGCTACACCTTC
TRBV6-5	NA	TRBJ1-4	NA	14	CASSPRHFNEKLFF	TGTGCCAGCAGTCCCAGACATTTTAATGAAAAACTGTTTTTT